This T cell receptor beta chain came from a study of blood T cells in healthy people across ages. Study-wide results and limits: Since the PBMCs were unsorted, naive and antigen-experienced cells could not be conclusively compared.

In its sample, this clonotype was seen a few times. The antigen is undetermined. The junction and the germline gene differ at one end; a read error may be behind it. Then a second PCR, running about 6 to 11 cycles, was carried out with a sample-barcoded 5' primer and a J-beta primer mix. In TCRdb, the 5' RACE reads were re-called with MiXCR into one record per CDR3 protein. The table records about 1,500,000 distinct CDR3 sequences, over 25% of them present only once. The TCR originated in a woman aged 30 to 39 in good health. The sample comprised blood.

The CDR3 protein is CTSSADGQGSEQYF. DNA for the CDR3: TGTACCAGCAGCGCAGACGGACAAGGCAGCGAGCAGTACTTC. The chain recombines TRBV9 with TRBJ2-7, with D maybe TRBD1 (5 bases). CDR1 SGDLS and CDR2 YYNGEE come from the germline V gene. The CDR3 spans 14 residues.